These 16 T cell receptor beta chains came from one sample sequenced in a study of cytomegalovirus exposure and HLA in healthy donors. It was with 60 Vbeta and 13 Jbeta primers that the PCR ran. Clones were sequenced by immunoSEQ multiplex PCR, and TCRdb holds only the in-frame ones, with some missing. The repertoire holds 95,000 to 100,000 clones, approximately 74% seen once, with 1.8% in the top ten. Input material: PBMCs. All receptors come from a male donor in good health and CMV-seronegative.

This chain joins TRBV6-5 and TRBJ2-7; 9 nucleotides align to TRBD1. Trimming cost V 0 bases and J 4 bases; bases outside gene matches: 7. The CDR3 runs 16 residues. Germline V gene data show CDR1 as MNHEY and CDR2 as SVGAGI. The CDR3 sequence: CASSYSGQGFSYEQYF. As DNA, the CDR3 is TGTGCCAGCAGTTACTCGGGACAGGGATTTTCATACGAGCAGTACTTC.

The V and J genes are TRBV7-2 and TRBJ2-7; TRBD2 is a possible D gene (6 bases). V dropped 5 bases and J dropped 7 bases, with 15 bases sitting between them. Germline values: CDR1 SGHTA, CDR2 FQGNSA. The CDR3 has 13 amino acids. The CDR3 loop is CASSPSSAGEQYF. As DNA, the CDR3 is TGTGCCAGCAGCCCCTCCTCCGCGGGGGAGCAGTACTTC.

This clone has just a few counts. The V call is TRBV19, the J call TRBJ1-2, with 8 bases lining up with TRBD1. V lost 3 bases to trimming and J lost 4 bases; unmatched junction nucleotides: 4. Germline V lookup: CDR1 LNHDA, CDR2 SQIVND (reference sequence). The CDR3 is made up of 14 amino acids. The CDR3 coding sequence is TGTGCCAGTAGTATTGAGACAGGGGTCTATGGCTACACCTTC. The encoded protein is CASSIETGVYGYTF.

This rearrangement joins TRBV2 to TRBJ2-7; unclear D gene. V was pared by 6 bases and J by 3 bases, with 6 bases between. The CDR3 totals 11 residues. Germline CDR1 and CDR2: SNHLY and FYNNEI. This CDR3 is CASRELYEQYF. The CDR3, as DNA: TGTGCCAGCAGGGAACTCTACGAGCAGTACTTC.

This CDR3 is CASSLRGSGTFSSYEQYF. Here the CDR3 DNA reads TGTGCCAGCAGCTTGAGGGGTAGCGGGACCTTTTCCTCCTACGAGCAGTACTTC. The chain uses TRBV11-2 and TRBJ2-7; 8 bases are shared with TRBD2. V dropped 3 bases and J dropped 0; count of bases not matched to a gene: 13. Germline V gives CDR1 SGHAT, CDR2 FQNNGV. This CDR3 has 18 amino acids.

This chain links TRBV4-2 with TRBJ2-3; no clear D. From germline, CDR1 is LGHNA and CDR2 YNFKEQ. The CDR3 loop spans 14 amino acids. V lost 0 bases and J 4 bases, leaving 8 bases between the germline ends. The CDR3 loop reads CASSQDPRSDTQYF. The CDR3 coding sequence is TGTGCCAGCAGCCAAGATCCTAGGTCAGATACGCAGTATTTT.

The genes are TRBV5-6 and TRBJ1-2, with unresolved D. The germline V and J ends were trimmed by 4 bases and 0 bases, with 16 bases remaining between them. The CDR3 has 16 residues. CDR1 is SGHDT, CDR2 YYEEEE, per germline. The CDR3 sequence: CASSPVTKFSNYGYTF. The CDR3 DNA is TGTGCCAGCAGCCCCGTCACTAAATTTTCTAACTATGGCTACACCTTC.

There are a few counts of this clone. V and J are TRBV5-1 and TRBJ2-2, with 8 bases aligning to TRBD1. V lost 2 bases to trimming and J lost 2 bases; unmatched junction nucleotides: 5. This CDR3 has 16 amino acids. The V gene's germline CDR1 is SGHRS and CDR2 YFSETQ. The CDR3 DNA sequence: TGCGCCAGCAGCTTTATCGGACAGGGAAACACCGGGGAGCTGTTTTTT. Residues: CASSFIGQGNTGELFF.

The V gene is TRBV19, the J gene TRBJ1-3, with D maybe TRBD1 (5 bases). The V end was cut by 8 bases, the J end by 5 bases, with 13 bases between. Germline V gives CDR1 LNHDA, CDR2 SQIVND (reference sequence). This CDR3 comprises 13 residues. CDR3 sequence (DNA): TGTGCCAGTTCCCCAGGGTCACGAAACACCATATATTTT. Its translation is CASSPGSRNTIYF.

The CDR3 nucleotides read TGTGCCAGCAGGGATCCGGAGCCCTACGAGCAGTACTTC. Protein product: CASRDPEPYEQYF. The rearrangement links TRBV2 to TRBJ2-7, with D unresolved. Germline CDR1 and CDR2: SNHLY and FYNNEI. This CDR3 has 13 residues. Trimming removed 6 bases at V and 2 bases at J, with 11 bases between.

The V and J genes are TRBV7-2 and TRBJ2-1, with 9 bases identical to TRBD2. The V gene end was trimmed by 7 bases and the J gene end by 10 bases; junction bases not matched to a gene: 23. CDR1 SGHTA and CDR2 FQGNSA come from the germline V gene. The CDR3 is 18 residues long. CDR3 sequence: CASTIGLPGGRAFVEQFF. The CDR3 nucleotides are TGTGCCAGCACCATAGGACTTCCTGGCGGGAGGGCCTTTGTGGAGCAGTTCTTC.

This clone was counted only a few times. The chain employs TRBV7-3 and TRBJ2-3; D is unclear. This CDR3 is 20 amino acids long. V was trimmed by 4 bases and J by 4 bases, leaving 30 bases between them. Germline V gene sequence: CDR1 SGHTA, CDR2 FQGTGA. The DNA for the CDR3 is TGTGCCAGCAGCTCCCGCCCCCACCTCGCGGCTAGACCCGCCCCAGATACGCAGTATTTT. Translation gives CASSSRPHLAARPAPDTQYF.

The V call is TRBV9, the J call TRBJ2-7, with TRBD1 matching 10 bases. The CDR3 has 15 residues. Germline trimming cut 4 bases from V and 7 bases from J; bases unmatched to any gene: 11. Germline V CDR1 and CDR2: SGDLS, YYNGEE. CDR3 region: CASSTGQGTSFEQYF. The CDR3 DNA reads as TGTGCCAGCAGCACGGGACAGGGGACCTCTTTTGAGCAGTACTTC.

CDR3 residues: CAWGQGAFSGNTIYF. The CDR3 bases are TGTGCCTGGGGACAGGGGGCGTTTTCTGGAAACACCATATATTTT. The V and J genes are TRBV30 and TRBJ1-3, with TRBD1 matching 11 bases. Per the germline V gene, CDR1 is GTSNPN and CDR2 is SVGIG (reference sequence). CDR3 size: 15 residues. V dropped 5 bases and J dropped 1; count of bases not matched to a gene: 4.

The chain employs TRBV29-1 and TRBJ1-5; no clear D. From germline, CDR1 is SQVTM and CDR2 ANQGSEA. V was shortened by 5 bases and J by 5 bases, with 10 bases between the two germline ends. The CDR3 loop spans 12 amino acids. The DNA for the CDR3 is TGCAGCGTTAGTGGCCCTTATCAGCCCCAGCATTTT. It is translated as CSVSGPYQPQHF.

This rearrangement joins TRBV7-9 to TRBJ2-1; maybe TRBD2 (5 bases). The CDR3 is made up of 15 amino acids. Trimming cost V 5 bases and J 1 base, with 12 bases left between them. The V gene's germline CDR1 is SEHNR and CDR2 FQNEAQ (reference sequence). The CDR3 DNA sequence: TGTGCCAGCAGCCCGTCCGGGGTTTCCTACAATGAGCAGTTCTTC. It encodes CASSPSGVSYNEQFF.